The clone carrying this TCR beta chain was observed a handful of times. Its specificity is not known. The sample originates from a study of vaccination and CD4 T cells after COVID-19. Sequencing of DNA taken from cultured CD4+ T cells relied on the Oncomine TCR Beta short-read assay. From the PCR reads, TCRdb called clonotypes with MiXCR, one entry per CDR3 protein. The sample has more than 15,000 distinct CDR3 sequences; just under 45% are singletons. Regarding the study as a whole: The median SARS-CoV-2-reactive clonotype number increased from around 19 to 38, without statistical significance. Only post-vaccination samples contained a median approximately 84% of the reactive clones in convalescent patients.

The germline CDR1 and CDR2 sequences are SGHNT and YYREEE (reference sequence). The CDR3 length is 15 residues. The V gene lost 3 bases and the J gene lost 0 bases, with 9 bases spanning the gap. Specified treatment: roughly 11-day PBMC culture with coronavirus spike peptide pools or control peptides (ViraFEST assay). This receptor was obtained from a human donor who had recovered from COVID-19. The sequenced sample consisted of CD4+ T cells from blood, cultured in vitro. The chain combines TRBV5-4 with TRBJ2-2; D gene uncertain. The CDR3 spells CASSSVTTNTGELFF. The CDR3 DNA is TGTGCCAGCAGCTCCGTGACCACGAACACCGGGGAGCTGTTTTTT.